These T cell receptor beta chains were read from a single sample in a study of neurological immune-mediated disorders. TCRdb independently ran MiXCR on the 5' RACE reads; one entry per CDR3 protein. The sample lists around 42,000 distinct CDR3 sequences, around an eighth occurring once. The sample consisted of PBMCs. These receptors all stem from a man aged 25-45 years in good health. The CDR3 runs from the conserved cysteine through the conserved F or W.

TRBJ1-4,TRBV24-1,CATKGRDEKLFF
TRBJ1-5,TRBV9,CASSPYGQGEPQHF
TRBJ2-3,TRBV21-1,CASSKEEAPLGTDTQYF
TRBJ2-1,TRBV12-3/TRBV12-4,CASIPQWTVSFSYNEQFF
TRBJ1-5,TRBV5-1,CASSAGQSNQPQHF
TRBJ2-7,TRBV6-6,CASSYSSRQGTYEQYF
TRBJ2-2,TRBV19,CASRLVNAGELFF
TRBJ2-7,TRBV5-6,CASSLAYRNTYEQYF
TRBJ2-5,TRBV28,CASKTGGRQETQYF
TRBJ2-1,TRBV29-1,CSAGDRSNQFF
TRBJ2-7,TRBV20-1,CSATSGSDEQYF
TRBJ2-4,TRBV4-1,CASSQDGLAINIQYF
TRBJ1-2,TRBV20-1,CSARSGGDGYTF
TRBJ2-1,TRBV28,CASSPGSYNEQFF
TRBJ1-5,TRBV20-1,CSARPTGSGQPQHF
TRBJ2-2,TRBV15,CATSLAGGTWERFF
TRBJ2-2,TRBV4-2,CASSQDFNTGELFF
TRBJ2-7,TRBV5-1,CASSTSGGIYEQYF
TRBJ1-2,TRBV29-1,CSVEGGTGVSGYTF
TRBJ1-4,TRBV5-4,CASSLAGTIKLFF
TRBJ1-1,TRBV7-3,CASSAGQGDTEAFF
TRBJ2-7,TRBV21-1,CASSIPGTLPTYEQYF